This is a list of T cell receptor beta chains from one sample in a study of Tregs in tolerant kidney transplant recipients. The assay was immunoSEQ multiplex PCR, and TCRdb's table has in-frame clones only and misses some. This sample yields more than 60,000 clones, of which about 89% are seen a single time; about 0.37% belongs to the top ten. The sample in question was CD4+ T cells from blood, obtained before the transplant. These receptors were collected from a human donor who received a combined kidney and bone marrow transplant. CDR3s include the opening cysteine and the closing phenylalanine or tryptophan. D genes are given only for firm matches. Rows give clone size only sometimes, using once, few, many, or a class for an expanded clone.

d_gene	abundance	j_gene	v_gene	CDR3aa	CDR3nt
TRBD2	-	TRBJ2-1	TRBV7-3	CASSFRTSGIWYNEQFF	TGTGCCAGCAGCTTCCGGACTAGCGGGATATGGTACAATGAGCAGTTCTTC
TRBD1	-	TRBJ1-2	TRBV5-1	CASTDRGYGYTF	TGCGCCAGCACAGACAGGGGCTATGGCTACACCTTC
-	-	TRBJ1-4	TRBV5-1	CASSADSATNEKLFF	TGCGCCAGCAGCGCAGACAGCGCAACTAATGAAAAACTGTTTTTT
-	-	TRBJ1-2	TRBV6-5	CASSNNRDGYTF	TGTGCCAGCAGTAACAACAGAGATGGCTACACCTTC
TRBD2	-	TRBJ2-3	TRBV5-4	CASSLAGTTETDTQYF	TGTGCCAGCAGCTTGGCCGGGACTACTGAGACAGATACGCAGTATTTT
-	-	TRBJ1-2	TRBV28	CASSTPRPGNTVYTF	TGTGCCAGCAGTACGCCCCGACCGGGGAATACGGTCTACACCTTC
-	-	TRBJ2-3	TRBV2	CATLRTASTDTQYF	TGTGCCACCCTCCGAACTGCTAGCACAGATACGCAGTATTTT
TRBD1	-	TRBJ2-7	TRBV25-1	CASRWTGEADEQYF	TGTGCCAGCAGGTGGACAGGGGAAGCGGACGAGCAGTACTTC
-	-	TRBJ2-5	TRBV28	CASILGGQETQYF	TGTGCCAGCATCCTGGGAGGACAAGAGACCCAGTACTTC
-	-	TRBJ1-4	TRBV5-4	CASSFQGNEKLFF	TGTGCCAGCAGCTTCCAGGGTAATGAAAAACTGTTTTTT
-	-	TRBJ2-4	TRBV5-4	CASSLASGDADIQYF	TGTGCCAGCAGCTTGGCTTCTGGCGACGCGGACATTCAGTACTTC
-	-	TRBJ1-2	TRBV7-2	CASSLSRVNYTF	TGTGCCAGCAGCTTAAGCAGGGTCAACTACACCTTC
-	-	TRBJ1-2	TRBV19	CASSRDTTYGYTF	TGTGCCAGTAGTCGGGACACTACCTATGGCTACACCTTC
-	-	TRBJ2-3	TRBV7-2	CASSPGNPTDTQYF	TGTGCCAGCAGCCCGGGAAATCCCACAGATACGCAGTATTTT
TRBD2	few	TRBJ2-3	TRBV2	CASAPGLVHDTQYF	TGTGCCAGCGCACCGGGACTAGTTCACGATACGCAGTATTTT
TRBD1	-	TRBJ2-1	TRBV2	CASSPFAGRVTGDEQFF	TGTGCCAGCAGCCCGTTCGCTGGCAGGGTAACAGGGGATGAGCAGTTCTTC
TRBD1	-	TRBJ1-1	TRBV6-4	CASRGQGSTEAFF	TGTGCCAGCAGGGGACAGGGTAGCACTGAAGCTTTCTTT
-	few	TRBJ2-7	TRBV2	CASRQLGQRLEQYF	TGTGCCAGCCGGCAACTGGGACAACGGCTGGAGCAGTACTTC
-	-	TRBJ2-1	TRBV18	CASSPWAGFNEQFF	TGTGCCAGCTCACCATGGGCCGGATTTAATGAGCAGTTCTTC
TRBD2	-	TRBJ2-7	TRBV5-1	CASSLTSESSYEQYF	TGCGCCAGCAGCTTGACTAGCGAGAGCTCCTACGAGCAGTACTTC
TRBD2	-	TRBJ2-1	TRBV9	CASSSGLAGGYSANNEQFF	TGTGCCAGCAGCTCAGGACTAGCGGGAGGTTATAGCGCCAACAATGAGCAGTTCTTC
TRBD1	-	TRBJ2-7	TRBV16	CASSQGEGTELREQYF	TGTGCCAGCAGCCAAGGGGAAGGGACAGAGTTACGCGAGCAGTACTTC